This T cell receptor beta chain was documented in a study of blood T cells in healthy people across ages. Primers used in a second PCR of roughly 7 to 12 cycles were a sample-barcoded 5' primer and a J-beta primer mix. Every cDNA molecule carried a tag from a template-switch adaptor bearing 12 random nucleotides. TCRdb processed the 5' RACE reads anew with MiXCR; each CDR3 protein has one entry. Of more than 1,400,000 distinct CDR3 sequences in the sample, approximately 38% were seen once. The sample taken for sequencing was blood. This TCR was recovered from a woman in her late teens or twenties in good health.

CDR3 sequence: CSARDRKGASYNEQFF. For the CDR3, the DNA is TGCAGTGCTAGAGATAGAAAGGGGGCCTCCTACAATGAGCAGTTCTTC. The rearrangement joins TRBV20-1 to TRBJ2-1, with 7 bases that match TRBD1. The ends lost 0 bases at V and 0 bases at J; junction bases unmatched: 5. CDR3 length equals 16 residues. Per the germline V gene, CDR1 is DFQATT and CDR2 is SNEGSKA (reference sequence).